This T cell receptor beta chain was sequenced for a study of T cell therapy after organ transplantation. Background on the study: T cells were expanded 2 to 3 weeks with 30 CMV class I/II epitopes. T cell doses, up to 6, came every 2 weeks; follow-up lasted roughly 30 weeks.

This sample's time point: 4-8 weeks after completion of therapy. Patients were solid-organ transplant recipients with drug-resistant or recurrent cytomegalovirus. Comment on this clone: Its antigen remains unidentified.

Some clones are missing from TCRdb's copy, which holds only in-frame ones; the method was immunoSEQ multiplex PCR. The data contain about 6,000 clones, approximately 74% of them singletons. The CDR3 contains 15 residues. Germline lookup yields CDR1 MNHNY and CDR2 SVGAGI (reference sequence). V lost 6 bases and J lost 3, with 18 bases in between. The rearrangement joins TRBV6-6 to TRBJ2-7; tentative D call: TRBD2 (6 bases). The material sequenced was CD8+ T cells from blood, taken after autologous CMV-specific T cell therapy. The receptor was derived from a human patient who had received a solid organ transplant and had CMV disease. The T cells may come from the graft donor. The CDR3 sequence: CASRSRDGGIYEQYF. Written as DNA, the CDR3 is TGTGCCAGCAGGTCCCGGGACGGGGGTATCTACGAGCAGTACTTC.